What follows is one TCR beta chain and its context. The antigen is unknown. V lost 8 bases and J lost 3; bases outside the gene matches: 9. CDR1 MDHEN and CDR2 SYDVKM come from the germline V gene. The CDR3 is made up of 14 amino acids. The data originate from a study of shared clonotypes between healthy human individuals. Study results and limitations: At large depth, rarefaction still showed sorted-subset sequencing to be incomplete. It was the non-shared clonotypes that had lower generation probabilities than clonotypes shared by all four donors.

Each subset's genomic DNA was shared equally among a number of immunoSEQ plates. The data were produced by immunoSEQ multiplex PCR, yet TCRdb's version contains in-frame clones alone and is incomplete. The repertoire consists of 780,000 or so clones, with just under 75% occurring once and the leading ten covering approximately 1.8%. The source of this sequence is a woman aged 25 to 39 in good health. This sequence joins TRBV28 and TRBJ2-7; 8 bases are shared with TRBD1. Sequencing used memory CD4+ T cells sorted from blood. Subset meaning: CD45RA-negative fraction. CDR3 sequence reads: CASVSGTGFYEQYF. As DNA, the CDR3 is TGTGCCAGCGTCTCCGGGACAGGTTTCTACGAGCAGTACTTC.